The next 17 T cell receptor beta chains were all read from a single sample in a study of blood T cell repertoires in COVID-19. Some clones are missing from TCRdb's copy, which holds only in-frame ones; the method was immunoSEQ multiplex PCR. The table lists more than 120,000 clones, over 85% of them singletons. What was sequenced was peripheral blood. These receptors were obtained from a human donor in a cohort sampled during active COVID-19.

The chain is built from TRBV4-3 and TRBJ2-3; D might be TRBD1 (5 bases). CDR3 length equals 15 residues. V was cut by 3 bases and J by 0 bases, with 10 bases left in between. Germline assignment: CDR1 LGHNA and CDR2 YSLEER. CDR3 region: CASSHQGASTDTQYF. CDR3 in DNA: TGCGCCAGCAGCCATCAGGGTGCTAGCACAGATACGCAGTATTTT.

The rearrangement links TRBV2 to TRBJ2-1; 10 bases agree with TRBD2. Unmatched junction bases numbered 11, after V lost 8 bases and J lost 16 bases. The CDR3 totals 12 residues. Germline V gene lookup returns CDR1 SNHLY and CDR2 FYNNEI. The CDR3 reads CASSLAGAPLFF. The CDR3, as DNA: TGTGCCAGCTCCCTAGCGGGGGCCCCATTATTCTTC. Variable domain in full (rest from reference TRBV2 and TRBJ2-1): EPEVTQTPSHQVTQMGQEVILRCVPISNHLYFYWYRQILGQKVEFLVSFYNNEISEKSEIFDDQFSVERPDGSNFTLKIRSTKLEDSAMYFCASSLAGAPLFFGPGTRLTVL.

The chain couples TRBV6-5 to TRBJ1-5, with D unclear. This CDR3 has 15 amino acids. CDR1 and CDR2 (germline): MNHEY, SVGAGI. Trimming cost V 6 bases and J 0 bases, with 12 bases left between them. Written as DNA, the CDR3 is TGTGCCAGCAGAATCTCACTCTATAGCAATCAGCCCCAGCATTTT. Translated, it gives CASRISLYSNQPQHF.

The gene calls are TRBV19 and TRBJ2-2; TRBD2 might be the D (5 bases). This CDR3 spans 16 amino acids. CDR1 and CDR2 from the germline V gene are LNHDA and SQIVND (reference sequence). V dropped 1 base and J dropped 3 bases, with 12 bases sitting between them. CDR3 residues: CASSIAPTRYTGELFF. CDR3 nucleotides: TGTGCCAGTAGTATAGCCCCTACTAGATACACCGGGGAGCTGTTTTTT.

This clone showed up many times. J is TRBJ1-2 and V is TRBV6-6, with a weak D call TRBD1 (5 bases). CDR1 and CDR2 (germline): MNHNY, SVGAGI (reference sequence). V shed 6 bases and J shed 8 bases, with 16 bases lying between them. This CDR3 region has 13 residues. This CDR3 is CASSETGFHGYTF. In DNA, the CDR3 is TGTGCCAGCAGCGAAACAGGATTTCACGGCTACACCTTC.

V gene TRBV7-2 combines with J gene TRBJ2-1; 7 bases match TRBD2. V trimming: 5 bases; J trimming: 6 bases; junction bases outside the gene matches: 7. Germline-derived CDR1 and CDR2 are SGHTA and FQGNSA. This CDR3 contains 14 residues. CDR3 sequence (DNA): TGTGCCAGCAGCCCAAAGCGGGGACGCAATGAGCAGTTCTTC. It yields the protein CASSPKRGRNEQFF. The whole variable domain, filled in from reference TRBV7-2 and TRBJ2-1, reads GAGVSQSPSNKVTEKGKDVELRCDPISGHTALYWYRQSLGQGLEFLIYFQGNSAPDKSGLPSDRFSAERTGGSVSTLTIQRTQQEDSAVYLCASSPKRGRNEQFFGPGTRLTVL.

The V and J genes are TRBV7-8 and TRBJ2-1; the D is unclear. CDR1 and CDR2 (germline): SGHVS, FQNEAQ. Trimming stripped 4 bases from V and 0 bases from J, with 13 bases between. The CDR3 is 16 residues long. The CDR3 loop reads CASSYLFKSSYNEQFF. DNA for the CDR3: TGTGCCAGCAGCTACCTTTTCAAGAGCTCCTACAATGAGCAGTTCTTC.

This clone was seen a few times. This chain links TRBV12-2 with TRBJ2-1; TRBD2, the table's D call, was not compared with the DNA. TRBV12-2 is marked as a pseudogene. The CDR3 contains 14 residues. The DNA of the CDR3 is TGTGCAAGTCGCTTAGAGCCCGAGCGGGGACCTCAGTTCTTC. It yields the protein CASRLEPERGPQFF.

The chain carries TRBV5-5 and TRBJ1-6, with 9 bases lining up with TRBD1. With V trimmed by 5 bases and J by 0 bases, 9 bases remained unmatched. Germline assignment: CDR1 SGHKS and CDR2 YYEKEE (reference sequence). CDR3 length equals 18 residues. The CDR3 sequence: CASSIGTGRSSYNSPLHF. The CDR3 DNA is TGTGCCAGCAGTATCGGGACAGGGCGAAGCTCCTATAATTCACCCCTCCACTTT.

The chain employs TRBV13 and TRBJ1-1, with D possibly matching TRBD1 (5 bases). Trimming pared 5 bases from V and 1 base from J, leaving 11 bases between. Germline V gives CDR1 PRHDT, CDR2 FYEKMQ (reference sequence). The length of the CDR3 is 14 residues. The CDR3 DNA reads as TGTGCCAGCAGCGCCAAAACAGGGAACACTGAAGCTTTCTTT. Translation gives CASSAKTGNTEAFF.

The chain couples TRBV29-1 to TRBJ1-5; D not certain. The length of the CDR3 is 18 residues. CDR1 SQVTM and CDR2 ANQGSEA come from the germline V gene. V lost 4 bases and J lost 0, with 22 bases in between. In nucleotides, the CDR3 is TGCAGCGTTGGGGCGACACGTTCCCAATATAATAGCAATCAGCCCCAGCATTTT. Translating gives CSVGATRSQYNSNQPQHF.

The gene calls are TRBV6-5 and TRBJ2-3; 7 bases fit TRBD1. V lost 6 bases to trimming and J lost 5 bases; unmatched junction nucleotides: 8. CDR1 and CDR2 (germline): MNHEY, SVGAGI. The CDR3 contains 14 residues. The CDR3 coding sequence is TGTGCCAGCAGCCAACAGGGGCCGGGAGATACGCAGTATTTT. Protein: CASSQQGPGDTQYF.

The V and J genes are TRBV7-3 and TRBJ1-1; D gene ambiguous. This CDR3 is 14 amino acids long. Trimming removed 5 bases at V and 6 bases at J, with 16 bases between. Germline assignment: CDR1 SGHTA and CDR2 FQGTGA. The CDR3: CASSPGITSSEAFF. DNA for the CDR3: TGTGCCAGCAGCCCCGGGATTACCAGTTCTGAAGCTTTCTTT.

CDR3 in amino acids: CASSLVGQFPRYGYTF. The CDR3, as DNA: TGTGCCAGCAGCTTAGTGGGTCAGTTCCCTAGGTATGGCTACACCTTC. The chain couples TRBV7-2 to TRBJ1-2; D not certain. Germline V gives CDR1 SGHTA, CDR2 FQGNSA. CDR3 length: 16 residues. The V end was cut by 1 base, the J end by 5 bases, with 17 bases between. The entire variable domain, with the rest obtained from reference TRBV7-2 and TRBJ1-2, is as follows: GAGVSQSPSNKVTEKGKDVELRCDPISGHTALYWYRQSLGQGLEFLIYFQGNSAPDKSGLPSDRFSAERTGGSVSTLTIQRTQQEDSAVYLCASSLVGQFPRYGYTFGSGTRLTVV.

This rearrangement joins TRBV30 to TRBJ1-2; TRBD1 is a possible D gene (5 bases). CDR3 size: 13 residues. Trimming took off 1 base at V and 1 base at J, with 7 bases between the two ends. Germline V gene data show CDR1 as GTSNPN and CDR2 as SVGIG (reference sequence). The CDR3 DNA reads TGTGCCTGGAGTGGTCAGGGTAACTATGGCTACACCTTC. This encodes CAWSGQGNYGYTF.

This sequence joins TRBV7-6 and TRBJ2-5, with 8 bases fitting TRBD1. CDR1 is SGHVS, CDR2 FNYEAQ, per germline. The V segment lost 1 base and the J segment 5 bases; nucleotides outside the gene matches: 6. This CDR3 is 15 amino acids long. CDR3 nucleotides: TGTGCCAGCAGCTTAGTCAGGGGGCAAGGGGAGACCCAGTACTTC. Translation: CASSLVRGQGETQYF.

This clone was detected only once. The chain uses TRBV27 and TRBJ1-1; D not certain. Trimming took 8 bases from V and 3 from J, leaving 13 bases between them. The germline V gene has CDR1 MNHEY and CDR2 SMNVEV (reference sequence). The CDR3 loop spans 13 amino acids. DNA for the CDR3: TGTGCCAGCGCCCCCGGCAGGCACACTGAAGCTTTCTTT. It yields the protein CASAPGRHTEAFF.